Sequencing of this T cell receptor beta chain was carried out in a study of blood T cells in healthy people across ages. The germline CDR1 and CDR2 sequences are KGHDR and SFDVKD. The CDR3 extends over 13 amino acids. V shed 9 bases and J shed 2 bases, with 10 bases lying between them. This clonotype appeared a single time. Alongside a J-beta primer mix, a sample-barcoded 5' primer served in a second PCR lasting roughly 7 to 12 cycles. One entry per CDR3 protein results from TCRdb running MiXCR on the 5' RACE reads. The sample has about 900,000 distinct CDR3 sequences; around 46% are singletons. The chain employs TRBV24-1 and TRBJ1-5; a weak D match, TRBD1 (5 bases). This TCR derives from a man aged 25-45 years in good health. The source material was blood. As DNA, the CDR3 is TGTGCCACCCCAGGGATATGCAATCAGCCCCAGCATTTT. Its protein product is CATPGICNQPQHF.